This T cell receptor (beta chain) was observed in a study of OX40 agonist ivuxolimab in advanced cancers. Notes on the research overall: Ivuxolimab was an agonistic, fully human IgG2 monoclonal antibody directed against OX40 (CD134), a costimulatory receptor. Intravenous ivuxolimab was administered to patients every 2 weeks at six dose levels: 0.01, 0.1, 0.3, 1.5, 3 and 10 mg/kg. Of the roughly 51 patients in dose escalation, 19 had hepatocellular carcinoma, about 15 had melanoma, 9 had renal cell carcinoma and 9 had head and neck cancer. The dose-escalation cohort was around 83% male with a mean age of approximately 60 years, ranging from roughly 23 to 80. Patients were allowed to have had prior anti-PD-1, anti-PD-L1 or anti-CTLA-4 therapy, and approximately 39% of the dose-escalation patients had been treated with checkpoint inhibitors. Partial responses were achieved by three dose-escalation patients, of whom one had hepatocellular carcinoma and two had cutaneous melanoma. The purpose of peripheral TCRbeta sequencing was to test whether ivuxolimab changed TCR sequence diversity and led to clonal T-cell expansion. The paper reports the monotherapy dose-escalation portion (N of about 56 patients) of the phase I ivuxolimab trial.

Genomic DNA was isolated from the sorted cells so that the TCRbeta CDR3 region could be sequenced. TCRbeta CDR3 regions were sequenced using the immunoSEQ Assay. TCRdb obtained this table from immuneACCESS and retained in-frame rearrangements with V and J assigned. These tables miss some clones; where compared with another copy, unresolved V genes account for less than half of the shortfall, and the remainder is unexplained. A total of tens of thousands of clones appear in this sample, approximately 86% of them only once. The top ten clonotypes cover roughly 53% of the sample. Concerning this clone: Which antigen it targets is not known. Base qualities are missing; no much larger clone stands one base away.

The trial excluded patients who had a history of autoimmune disease or were on systemic immunosuppression. In every dose cohort, peripheral blood was drawn for TCR sequencing at baseline, cycle 4 day 1, and cycle 7 day 1. The samples were taken from a phase I, first-in-human, multicenter, open-label dose-escalation trial of ivuxolimab. Adults with locally advanced or metastatic melanoma, renal cell carcinoma, hepatocellular carcinoma or head and neck squamous cell carcinoma were enrolled in the trial. CD4+ and CD8+ T cells were sorted separately from peripheral blood before TCR sequencing. Here is what the overall study found, with its caveats: On average, CD8+ T cells showed more expanded clones than CD4+ T cells after ivuxolimab. The antigen specificity of the peripheral T cells that underwent clonal expansion was not determined. In the 0.1-3.0 mg/kg groups, partial responders were among the patients with the lowest normalized peripheral clonal expansion, particularly in CD8+ T cells. Low levels of normalized T-cell clonal expansion were also seen in some nonresponding patients. At doses from 0.1 to 3.0 mg/kg, clonal expansion was seen in both CD4+ and CD8+ blood T cells between baseline and week 6.

As encoded in the germline V gene, CDR1 is MNHEY while CDR2 is SVGAGI. V lost 6 bases and J lost 5 bases; the stretch between them is 11 bases long. From its cysteine to its phenylalanine, the CDR3 spans 13 amino acids. Only the CDR3 portion is preserved as DNA: 39 bases, with reading frame beginning at the first base. The chain links TRBV6-5 with TRBJ2-1; the D gene identity is not certain. The origin of this receptor is an adult with an advanced solid tumor such as melanoma, head and neck, liver or kidney cancer. Sequencing used CD4+ or CD8+ T cells sorted from blood, obtained in a trial of the OX40 agonist ivuxolimab. The DNA sequence follows: TGTGCCAGCAGCCTCGTGTCAGACAATGAGCAGTTCTTC. This sequence encodes CASSLVSDNEQFF.